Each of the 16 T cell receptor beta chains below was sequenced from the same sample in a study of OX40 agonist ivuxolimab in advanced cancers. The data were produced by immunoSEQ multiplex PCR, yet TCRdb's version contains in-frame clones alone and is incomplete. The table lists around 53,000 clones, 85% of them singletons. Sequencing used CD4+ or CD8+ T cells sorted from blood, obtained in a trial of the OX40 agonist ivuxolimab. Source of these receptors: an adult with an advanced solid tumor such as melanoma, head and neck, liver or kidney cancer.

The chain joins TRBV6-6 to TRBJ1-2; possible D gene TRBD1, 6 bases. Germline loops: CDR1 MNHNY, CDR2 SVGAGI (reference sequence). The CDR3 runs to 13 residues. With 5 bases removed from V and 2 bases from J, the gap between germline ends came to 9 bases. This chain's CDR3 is CASSHGQNYGYTF. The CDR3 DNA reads TGTGCCAGCAGTCACGGACAGAACTATGGCTACACCTTC.

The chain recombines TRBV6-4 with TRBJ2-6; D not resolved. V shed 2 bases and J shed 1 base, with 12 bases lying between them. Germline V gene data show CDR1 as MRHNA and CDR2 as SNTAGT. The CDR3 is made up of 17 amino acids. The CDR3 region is CASSDQLVLSGANVLTF. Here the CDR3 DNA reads TGTGCCAGCAGTGACCAGTTGGTTCTATCTGGGGCCAACGTCCTGACTTTC.

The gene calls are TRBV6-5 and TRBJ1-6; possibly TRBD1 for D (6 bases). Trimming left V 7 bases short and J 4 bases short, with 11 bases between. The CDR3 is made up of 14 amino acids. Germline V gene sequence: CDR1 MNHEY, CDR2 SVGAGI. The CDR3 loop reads CASTQGIYNSPLHF. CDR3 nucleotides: TGTGCCAGCACTCAGGGGATATATAATTCACCCCTCCACTTT.

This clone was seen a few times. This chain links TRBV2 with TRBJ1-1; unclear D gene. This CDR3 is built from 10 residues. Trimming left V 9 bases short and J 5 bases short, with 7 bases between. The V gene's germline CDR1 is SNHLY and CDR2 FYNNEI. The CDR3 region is CASRGTEAFF. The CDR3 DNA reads TGTGCCAGTAGAGGGACTGAAGCTTTCTTT. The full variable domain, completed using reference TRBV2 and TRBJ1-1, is EPEVTQTPSHQVTQMGQEVILRCVPISNHLYFYWYRQILGQKVEFLVSFYNNEISEKSEIFDDQFSVERPDGSNFTLKIRSTKLEDSAMYFCASRGTEAFFGQGTRLTVV.

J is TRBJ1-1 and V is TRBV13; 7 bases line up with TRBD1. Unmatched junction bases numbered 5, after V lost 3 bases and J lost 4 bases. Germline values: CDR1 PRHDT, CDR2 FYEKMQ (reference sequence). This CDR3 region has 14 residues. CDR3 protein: CASSFGTVGTEAFF. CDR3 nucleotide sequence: TGTGCCAGCAGCTTCGGGACAGTTGGCACTGAAGCTTTCTTT.

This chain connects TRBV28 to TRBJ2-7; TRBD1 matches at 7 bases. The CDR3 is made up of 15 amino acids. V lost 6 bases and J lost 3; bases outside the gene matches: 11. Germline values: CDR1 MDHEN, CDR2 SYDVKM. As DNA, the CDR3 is TGTGCCAGCAGCCCTATAGACAGGGACGTCTACGAGCAGTACTTC. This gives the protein CASSPIDRDVYEQYF.

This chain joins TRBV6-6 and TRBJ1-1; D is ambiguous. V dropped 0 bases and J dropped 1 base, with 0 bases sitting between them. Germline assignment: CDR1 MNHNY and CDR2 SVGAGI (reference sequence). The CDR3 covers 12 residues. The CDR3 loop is CASSYSNTEAFF. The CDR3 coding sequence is TGTGCCAGCAGTTACTCGAACACTGAAGCTTTCTTT.

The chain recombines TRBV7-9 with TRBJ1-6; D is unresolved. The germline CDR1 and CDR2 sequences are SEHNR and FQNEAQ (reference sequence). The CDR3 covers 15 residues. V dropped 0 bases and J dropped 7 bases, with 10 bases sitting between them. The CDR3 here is CASSLAWDLNSPLHF. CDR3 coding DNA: TGTGCCAGCAGCTTAGCTTGGGATCTAAATTCACCCCTCCACTTT.

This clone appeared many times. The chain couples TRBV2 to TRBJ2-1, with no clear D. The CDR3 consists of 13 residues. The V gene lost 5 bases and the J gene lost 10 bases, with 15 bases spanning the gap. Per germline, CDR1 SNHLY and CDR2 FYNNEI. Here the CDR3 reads CASSPVPKREQFF. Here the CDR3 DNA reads TGTGCCAGCAGTCCTGTCCCCAAGAGGGAGCAGTTCTTC.

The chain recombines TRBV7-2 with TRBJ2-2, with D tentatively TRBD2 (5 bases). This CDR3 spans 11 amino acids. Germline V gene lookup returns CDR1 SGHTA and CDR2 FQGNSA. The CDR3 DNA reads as TGTGCGAGGGAGAACACCGGGGAGCTGTTTTTT. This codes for CARENTGELFF.

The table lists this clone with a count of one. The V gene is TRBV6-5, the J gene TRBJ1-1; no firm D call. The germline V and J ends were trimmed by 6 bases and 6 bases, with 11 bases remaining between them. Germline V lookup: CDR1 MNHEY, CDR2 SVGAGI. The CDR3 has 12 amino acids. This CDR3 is CASSPPAAEAFF. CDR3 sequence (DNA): TGTGCCAGCAGCCCCCCCGCGGCTGAAGCTTTCTTT.

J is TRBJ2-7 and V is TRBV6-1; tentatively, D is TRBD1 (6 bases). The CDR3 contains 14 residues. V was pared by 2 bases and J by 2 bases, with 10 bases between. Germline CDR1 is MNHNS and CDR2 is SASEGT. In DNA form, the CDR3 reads TGTGCCAGCAGTGAAACAGGGAACACCTACGAGCAGTACGTC. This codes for CASSETGNTYEQYV.

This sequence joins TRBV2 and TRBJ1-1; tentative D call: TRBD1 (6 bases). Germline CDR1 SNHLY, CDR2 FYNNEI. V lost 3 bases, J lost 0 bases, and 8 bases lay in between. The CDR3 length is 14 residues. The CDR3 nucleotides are TGTGCCAGCAGTGATACAGGGCTGAACACTGAAGCTTTCTTT. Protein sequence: CASSDTGLNTEAFF.

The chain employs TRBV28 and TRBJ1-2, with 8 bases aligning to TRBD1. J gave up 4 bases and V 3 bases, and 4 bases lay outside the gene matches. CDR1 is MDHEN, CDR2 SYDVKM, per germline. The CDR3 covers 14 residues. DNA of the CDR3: TGTGCCAGCAGTTTCCGGGACAGGACCTATGGCTACACCTTC. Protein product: CASSFRDRTYGYTF.

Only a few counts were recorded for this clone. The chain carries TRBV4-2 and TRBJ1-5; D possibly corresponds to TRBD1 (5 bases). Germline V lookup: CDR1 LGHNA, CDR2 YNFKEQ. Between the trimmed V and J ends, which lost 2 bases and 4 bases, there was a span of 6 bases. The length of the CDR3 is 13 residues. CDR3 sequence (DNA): TGTGCCAGCAGCCAATGGGGGAATCAGCCCCAGCATTTT. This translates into CASSQWGNQPQHF.

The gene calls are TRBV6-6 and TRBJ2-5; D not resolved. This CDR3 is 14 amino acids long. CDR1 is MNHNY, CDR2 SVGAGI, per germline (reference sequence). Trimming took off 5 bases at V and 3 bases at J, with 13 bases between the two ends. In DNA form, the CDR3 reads TGTGCCAGCAGTCCATCCCGCATTGAAGAGACCCAGTACTTC. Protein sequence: CASSPSRIEETQYF.